The next 17 T cell receptor beta chains were all read from a single sample in a study of shared clonotypes between healthy human individuals. The assay was immunoSEQ multiplex PCR, and TCRdb's table has in-frame clones only and misses some. The sample gives about 110,000 clones, 68% of which show up once; around 24% is in the top ten. Sample: memory CD8+ T cells sorted from blood. Stated subset: CD45RO+ cells pooled with CCR7-negative TemRA cells. The receptors here all came from a woman aged 25 to 39 in good health.

In this sample, this clone turned up a few times. This sequence joins TRBV5-1 and TRBJ1-2; TRBD1 might be the D (5 bases). Germline V gives CDR1 SGHRS, CDR2 YFSETQ. Trimming removed 7 bases at V and 3 bases at J, with 10 bases between. This CDR3 spans 12 amino acids. The chain's CDR3 is CASGEGYYGYTF. CDR3 sequence (DNA): TGCGCCAGCGGGGAGGGGTACTATGGCTACACCTTC.

J is TRBJ2-3 and V is TRBV28, with unresolved D. Germline V gives CDR1 MDHEN, CDR2 SYDVKM. This CDR3 spans 16 amino acids. The germline V and J ends were trimmed by 6 bases and 3 bases, with 19 bases remaining between them. The CDR3 DNA follows: TGTGCCAGCAGCCCACGATCGGTGGTGGGGACAGATACGCAGTATTTT. This gives the protein CASSPRSVVGTDTQYF.

The V gene is TRBV2, the J gene TRBJ2-2; D unclear. V lost 7 bases and J 0 bases, leaving 9 bases between the germline ends. The CDR3 loop spans 14 amino acids. Germline CDR1 SNHLY, CDR2 FYNNEI. The CDR3 DNA sequence: TGTGCCAGCAAATGGCAGCCGAACACCGGGGAGCTGTTTTTT. It translates to CASKWQPNTGELFF.

The chain has TRBV6-6 and TRBJ1-5, with 8 bases matching TRBD1. The germline V gene has CDR1 MNHNY and CDR2 SVGAGI (reference sequence). V dropped 3 bases and J dropped 3; count of bases not matched to a gene: 4. This CDR3 has 15 amino acids. CDR3 DNA sequence: TGTGCCAGCAGTTATTCGGACAGGGACAATCAGCCCCAGCATTTT. Translated, it gives CASSYSDRDNQPQHF.

In regard to this clone: Other nucleotide sequences in the sample specify the same CDR3. The chain recombines TRBV27 with TRBJ2-7; the match to TRBD1 covers 8 bases. Germline CDR1 reads MNHEY; CDR2 reads SMNVEV (reference sequence). The V and J ends lost 6 bases and 4 bases, in that order; junction bases with no gene match: 5. The CDR3 runs to 13 residues. As DNA, the CDR3 is TGTGCCAGCAGCCCCACAGGGGGATACGAGCAGTACTTC. This codes for CASSPTGGYEQYF.

This clone appeared once. This chain connects TRBV7-9 to TRBJ1-2; no clear D. V gave up 1 base and J gave up 3 bases, with 21 bases separating them. Germline V gene data show CDR1 as SEHNR and CDR2 as FQNEAQ (reference sequence). The CDR3 length is 18 residues. CDR3 region: CASSLVSMQAASYYGYTF. CDR3 DNA: TGTGCCAGCAGCTTAGTATCTATGCAGGCGGCCTCCTACTATGGCTACACCTTC.

This clone was seen more than once but under ten times. The gene calls are TRBV7-8 and TRBJ2-7, with D possibly being TRBD2 (5 bases). Trimming pared 4 bases from V and 2 bases from J, leaving 9 bases between. Germline V CDR1 and CDR2: SGHVS, FQNEAQ. CDR3 size: 13 residues. The CDR3 loop reads CASSYQLAYEQYF. The CDR3 DNA sequence: TGTGCCAGCAGCTATCAACTAGCCTACGAGCAGTACTTC. Full variable domain (missing parts from reference TRBV7-8 and TRBJ2-7): GAGVSQSPRYKVAKRGQDVALRCDPISGHVSLFWYQQALGQGPEFLTYFQNEAQLDKSGLPSDRFFAERPEGSVSTLKIQRTQQEDSAVYLCASSYQLAYEQYFGPGTRLTVT.

A note on this clone: The sample carries other DNA sequences with the same CDR3. V usage is TRBV6-5 and J usage is TRBJ2-7; TRBD1 aligns across 10 bases. CDR1 is MNHEY, CDR2 SVGAGI, per germline. The ends lost 6 bases at V and 2 bases at J; junction bases unmatched: 4. The CDR3 is made up of 14 amino acids. The CDR3 reads CASSPGQGTYEQYF. The DNA for the CDR3 is TGTGCCAGCAGCCCGGGACAGGGGACCTACGAGCAGTACTTC.

This clone has only a few counts. CDR3 region: CASSGGGASSYNEQFF. The CDR3 DNA reads TGTGCCAGCAGTGGAGGTGGGGCTAGCTCCTACAATGAGCAGTTCTTC. This chain uses TRBV25-1 with TRBJ2-1, with D possibly TRBD1 on 5 matching bases. V shed 4 bases and J shed 0 bases, with 13 bases lying between them. Germline-derived CDR1 and CDR2 are MGHDK and SYGVNS. This CDR3 has 16 residues.

The chain recombines TRBV6-1 with TRBJ2-1; TRBD2 matches 11 bases. Germline CDR1 reads MNHNS; CDR2 reads SASEGT. V was clipped by 3 bases and J by 6 bases; unmatched bases: 4. The CDR3 covers 15 residues. The CDR3 is CASSDDTSGSNEQFF. The CDR3, as DNA: TGTGCCAGCAGTGACGACACTAGCGGGAGCAATGAGCAGTTCTTC.

This clone has just one count. V gene TRBV27 combines with J gene TRBJ2-7, with D unresolved. Per germline, CDR1 MNHEY and CDR2 SMNVEV (reference sequence). Between the trimmed V and J ends, which lost 6 bases and 2 bases, there was a span of 11 bases. The CDR3 is 13 residues long. The CDR3 DNA sequence: TGTGCCAGCAGCCTTAAGGCCCCCTACGAGCAGTACTTC. Translated: CASSLKAPYEQYF.

The chain's CDR3 is CSGTGTGNSYEQYF. CDR3 DNA sequence: TGCAGCGGGACCGGGACAGGGAATAGCTACGAGCAGTACTTC. The gene calls are TRBV29-1 and TRBJ2-7; 9 positions match TRBD1. Germline CDR1 is SQVTM and CDR2 is ANQGSEA. Trimming took 7 bases from V and 3 from J; bases not matched to a gene: 10. CDR3 length: 14 amino acids.

This rearrangement joins TRBV28 to TRBJ1-6; 7 bases fit TRBD1. In germline, CDR1 is MDHEN, CDR2 SYDVKM. The V gene end was trimmed by 10 bases and the J gene end by 9 bases; junction bases not matched to a gene: 9. The CDR3 loop spans 13 amino acids. As DNA, the CDR3 is TGTGCCATTAACAGGGGATCAGGTTCACCCCTCCACTTT. Translating it yields CAINRGSGSPLHF.

Many counts were recorded for this clone. The V call is TRBV4-1, the J call TRBJ2-1, with TRBD2 matching 12 bases. Germline CDR1 MGHRA, CDR2 YSYEKL. The CDR3 runs to 17 residues. V shed 1 base, J shed 8 bases, and the junction held 9 bases outside the gene matches. The CDR3 loop reads CASSQVLAGGPRDEQFF. As DNA, the CDR3 is TGCGCCAGCAGCCAAGTACTAGCGGGAGGCCCGCGCGATGAGCAGTTCTTC.

The rearrangement uses TRBV30 and TRBJ1-5, with 8 bases lining up with TRBD1. With V trimmed by 5 bases and J by 5 bases, 8 bases remained unmatched. This CDR3 has 14 residues. The V gene's germline CDR1 is GTSNPN and CDR2 SVGIG (reference sequence). CDR3 protein: CAWDRGQSDQPQHF. CDR3 nucleotide sequence: TGTGCCTGGGACAGGGGACAATCGGATCAGCCCCAGCATTTT.

This clone was seen a few times. CDR3 sequence reads: CASSLSVGGKGYEQYF. The DNA of the CDR3 is TGTGCCAGCAGTTTATCAGTCGGCGGGAAGGGGTACGAGCAGTACTTC. The J gene is TRBJ2-7, the V gene TRBV27, with TRBD2 as a possible D gene (6 bases). Trimming stripped 0 bases from V and 4 bases from J, with 16 bases between. Looked up from germline, CDR1 is MNHEY and CDR2 is SMNVEV (reference sequence). The CDR3 runs to 16 residues.

V and J are TRBV5-1 and TRBJ2-1; D unresolved. CDR3 length: 13 amino acids. The V end lost 0 bases, the J end lost 4 bases, and 5 bases lay between the germline ends. In germline, CDR1 is SGHRS, CDR2 YFSETQ. The CDR3 sequence: CASSLETYNEQFF. The CDR3, as DNA: TGCGCCAGCAGCTTGGAGACTTACAATGAGCAGTTCTTC.